Each of the 27 T cell receptor beta chains below was sequenced from the same sample in a study of blood T cells in healthy people across ages. Sample-barcoded 5' priming and a J-beta primer mix drove a second PCR of 7 to 11 cycles. TCRdb reprocessed the 5' RACE reads via MiXCR and lists one record per CDR3 protein. The table lists about 1.1 million distinct CDR3 sequences, 35% to 45% of them singletons, with around 14% in the top ten. The sequenced sample was blood. Receptors originate from a man aged 18 to 35 in good health.

This chain uses TRBV6-5 with TRBJ1-2; D is uncertain. The ends were cut back, 2 bases at V and 8 bases at J, with 15 bases in the middle. From germline, CDR1 is MNHEY and CDR2 SVGAGI. The CDR3 is 14 amino acids. In DNA, the CDR3 is TGTGCCAGCAGTTACGCGAGATCGGGGTTGGGCTACACCTTC. Translated: CASSYARSGLGYTF.

The chain employs TRBV7-2 and TRBJ1-2; D remains ambiguous. From germline, CDR1 is SGHTA and CDR2 FQGNSA. The V end was cut by 0 bases, the J end by 4 bases, with 18 bases between. The CDR3 covers 17 residues. The CDR3: CASSLAIVQNQAYGYTF. The CDR3 DNA follows: TGTGCCAGCAGCTTAGCGATCGTACAGAACCAAGCCTATGGCTACACCTTC. Together with reference TRBV7-2 and TRBJ1-2, the CDR3 gives the full variable domain: GAGVSQSPSNKVTEKGKDVELRCDPISGHTALYWYRQSLGQGLEFLIYFQGNSAPDKSGLPSDRFSAERTGGSVSTLTIQRTQQEDSAVYLCASSLAIVQNQAYGYTFGSGTRLTVV.

This clonotype was detected a few times. The chain couples TRBV4-3 to TRBJ1-1; D remains ambiguous. Trimming shortened V by 5 bases and J by 2 bases, and 15 bases separated the two germline ends. CDR3 length: 15 residues. Germline V CDR1 and CDR2: LGHNA, YSLEER. CDR3 sequence reads: CASSDAPKANTEAFF. CDR3 nucleotides: TGCGCCAGCAGCGACGCCCCGAAAGCCAACACTGAAGCTTTCTTT.

This clonotype appeared a single time. The chain has TRBV18 and TRBJ2-5, with 9 bases lining up with TRBD1. CDR3 length: 15 amino acids. V lost 4 bases and J lost 5; bases outside the gene matches: 8. Germline CDR1 KGHSH, CDR2 LQKENI. This CDR3 is CASSRTGDFWETQYF. For the CDR3, the DNA is TGTGCCAGCTCACGGACAGGGGATTTTTGGGAGACCCAGTACTTC.

This clonotype was counted only a few times. This chain connects TRBV14 to TRBJ1-2, with TRBD1 as a possible D gene (5 bases). CDR1 and CDR2 from the germline V gene are SGHDN and FVKESK. V was pared by 4 bases and J by 7 bases, with 16 bases between. This CDR3 spans 14 amino acids. The CDR3 region has the DNA TGTGCCAGCAGCCCCCGTGACAGCGCCTTTGGCTACACCTTC. This encodes CASSPRDSAFGYTF.

This clonotype was counted between two and nine times. The chain employs TRBV4-1 and TRBJ1-2; 7 nucleotides line up with TRBD1. Trimming at V came to 5 bases and at J to 2 bases, leaving 14 bases not matched to a gene. The CDR3 runs 17 residues. CDR1 MGHRA and CDR2 YSYEKL come from the germline V gene. CDR3 sequence reads: CASSTMETDRWNYGYTF. CDR3 nucleotides: TGCGCCAGCAGCACAATGGAAACGGACAGGTGGAACTATGGCTACACCTTC.

This chain uses TRBV27 with TRBJ1-5; 10 nucleotides line up with TRBD1. With V trimmed by 5 bases and J by 6 bases, 7 bases remained unmatched. Germline values: CDR1 MNHEY, CDR2 SMNVEV (reference sequence). CDR3 size: 15 residues. CDR3 in DNA: TGTGCCAGCAGTAGCCTGACAGGGGGCTTTCAGCCCCAGCATTTT. This encodes CASSSLTGGFQPQHF.

J is TRBJ2-2 and V is TRBV11-2, with TRBD1 matching 7 bases. V gave up 8 bases and J gave up 3 bases; unmatched junction bases: 9. The germline CDR1 and CDR2 sequences are SGHAT and FQNNGV. The CDR3 contains 15 residues. Here the CDR3 DNA reads TGTGCCAGCTCCCTTTTTCAGGGGGACACCGGGGAGCTGTTTTTT. It translates to CASSLFQGDTGELFF.

A few counts support this clonotype. The chain recombines TRBV9 with TRBJ2-1; D is undetermined. The CDR3 covers 15 residues. The germline V gene encodes CDR1 SGDLS and CDR2 YYNGEE. Trimming left V 6 bases short and J 0 bases short, with 13 bases between. The CDR3 sequence is CASTLDPSSYNEQFF. The CDR3, as DNA: TGTGCCAGCACCCTAGACCCCAGCTCCTACAATGAGCAGTTCTTC.

This clonotype was seen a handful of times. The chain joins TRBV29-1 to TRBJ1-2, with 9 bases identical to TRBD1. The J segment lost 3 bases and the V segment lost 7 bases, leaving 6 bases of the junction unmatched. The CDR3 sequence is 13 residues long. CDR1 is SQVTM and CDR2 is ANQGSEA in the germline V gene. The CDR3 DNA follows: TGCAGCGCTTACCGGGACAGGGACTATGGCTACACCTTC. This encodes CSAYRDRDYGYTF.

The chain employs TRBV24-1 and TRBJ1-2; the D is unclear. The germline V and J ends were trimmed by 5 bases and 2 bases, with 14 bases remaining between them. The CDR3 spans 15 residues. The V gene's germline CDR1 is KGHDR and CDR2 SFDVKD. The CDR3: CATSAGWRENYGYTF. DNA for the CDR3: TGTGCCACCAGTGCTGGATGGCGGGAGAACTATGGCTACACCTTC.

Here the CDR3 DNA reads TGCGCCAGCAGCGAAACGACAGGGACTACGAATGAAGCTTTCTTT. As protein: CASSETTGTTNEAFF. The rearrangement uses TRBV5-1 and TRBJ1-1; 7 positions match TRBD1. Per the germline V gene, CDR1 is SGHRS and CDR2 is YFSETQ. This CDR3 has 15 amino acids. The V and J ends lost 4 bases and 7 bases, in that order; junction bases with no gene match: 13.

As for this clonotype: A much larger clone sits a single nucleotide away, making a read error possible. The rearrangement links TRBV29-1 to TRBJ2-1; weak D call: TRBD2 (5 bases). Judging by the DNA end, TRBJ2-7 fits better; the J call may be wrong. The CDR3 runs to 13 residues. Germline V gene sequence: CDR1 SQVTM, CDR2 ANQGSEA. CDR3: CSVRGISYNEQYF. The DNA for the CDR3 is TGCAGCGTCCGGGGAATCTCCTACAATGAGCAGTACTTC.

This rearrangement joins TRBV5-5 to TRBJ2-1; TRBD2 might be the D (5 bases). Trimming pared 6 bases from V and 6 bases from J, leaving 10 bases between. In germline, CDR1 is SGHKS, CDR2 YYEKEE (reference sequence). This CDR3 comprises 12 residues. Here the CDR3 DNA reads TGTGCCAGCATACTAGATCCCAATGAGCAGTTCTTC. This codes for CASILDPNEQFF.

This sequence joins TRBV7-6 and TRBJ2-1; 9 bases agree with TRBD1. V trimming: 4 bases; J trimming: 0 bases; junction bases outside the gene matches: 4. The CDR3 loop spans 16 amino acids. From germline, CDR1 is SGHVS and CDR2 FNYEAQ. The CDR3 nucleotides are TGTGCCAGCAGCTGGGACAGGGAAGGCTCCTACAATGAGCAGTTCTTC. Amino acids: CASSWDREGSYNEQFF.

The CDR3 nucleotides read TGTGCCAGCAGCTGGGGGCTTAATGAAAAACTGTTTTTT. It specifies CASSWGLNEKLFF. The rearrangement joins TRBV5-5 to TRBJ1-4, with a tentative D call TRBD1 (6 bases). The CDR3 is made up of 13 amino acids. Germline CDR1 SGHKS, CDR2 YYEKEE (reference sequence). V was clipped by 3 bases and J by 4 bases, with 7 bases between them. Full variable domain (rest looked up from reference TRBV5-5 and TRBJ1-4): DAGVTQSPTHLIKTRGQQVTLRCSPISGHKSVSWYQQVLGQGPQFIFQYYEKEERGRGNFPDRFSARQFPNYSSELNVNALLLGDSALYLCASSWGLNEKLFFGSGTQLSVL.

The CDR3 is CSASTGQQFYGYTF. In DNA form, the CDR3 reads TGCAGTGCTAGTACGGGACAGCAATTCTATGGCTACACCTTC. The V gene is TRBV20-1, the J gene TRBJ1-2; 7 nucleotides align to TRBD1. Germline CDR1 and CDR2: DFQATT and SNEGSKA (reference sequence). The V and J ends lost 3 bases and 4 bases, in that order; junction bases with no gene match: 8. The CDR3 covers 14 residues.

The chain links TRBV4-1 to TRBJ2-1; D ambiguous. CDR1 is MGHRA and CDR2 is YSYEKL in the germline V gene. V was pared by 1 base and J by 13 bases, with 20 bases between. The CDR3 has 15 amino acids. The CDR3 protein is CASSQAPGLQETQFF. The CDR3, as DNA: TGCGCCAGCAGCCAAGCTCCCGGCCTCCAAGAGACCCAGTTCTTC.

The sample holds a few counts of this clonotype. The V call is TRBV20-1, the J call TRBJ1-1; 8 bases are a match to TRBD1. This CDR3 contains 14 residues. Germline CDR1 reads DFQATT; CDR2 reads SNEGSKA (reference sequence). The V gene end was trimmed by 5 bases and the J gene end by 1 base; junction bases not matched to a gene: 6. The DNA for the CDR3 is TGCAGTGCTGCCCCGGGGACAGGGAACACTGAAGCTTTCTTT. Its protein is CSAAPGTGNTEAFF.

The chain employs TRBV20-1 and TRBJ2-3, with 8 bases matching TRBD1. V dropped 5 bases and J dropped 6; count of bases not matched to a gene: 4. CDR1 DFQATT and CDR2 SNEGSKA come from the germline V gene (reference sequence). This CDR3 comprises 12 residues. This CDR3 is CSAVRQGDTQYF. The CDR3 region has the DNA TGCAGTGCTGTAAGACAGGGGGATACGCAGTATTTT.

J is TRBJ2-1 and V is TRBV4-1, with TRBD1 matching 7 bases. This CDR3 has 17 residues. The junction had 11 bases not matched to a gene; V was cut back by 4 bases and J by 2 bases. Germline V gene data show CDR1 as MGHRA and CDR2 as YSYEKL. CDR3 sequence: CASSLTIPGQTYNEQFF. In DNA form, the CDR3 reads TGCGCCAGCAGCCTCACGATACCGGGACAGACCTACAATGAGCAGTTCTTC.

The chain has TRBV6-1 and TRBJ2-1; a weak D match, TRBD2 (5 bases). Germline-derived CDR1 and CDR2 are MNHNS and SASEGT. Trimming left V 7 bases short and J 3 bases short, with 16 bases between. The CDR3 spans 15 residues. Here the CDR3 DNA reads TGTGCCAGCACCGACGGACGGGGAAGCTACAATGAGCAGTTCTTC. This encodes CASTDGRGSYNEQFF.

This clonotype was picked up a small number of times. The chain employs TRBV9 and TRBJ2-7; D unresolved. Germline V gene data show CDR1 as SGDLS and CDR2 as YYNGEE. The germline V and J ends were trimmed by 4 bases and 3 bases, with 17 bases remaining between them. The CDR3 spans 15 residues. DNA for the CDR3: TGTGCCAGCAGCTCCCAACCCGATCCCGGCTACGAGCAGTACTTC. Encoded protein: CASSSQPDPGYEQYF.

The genes are TRBV24-1 and TRBJ2-3; 7 bases agree with TRBD2. This CDR3 has 16 residues. Germline trimming cut 4 bases from V and 2 bases from J; bases unmatched to any gene: 8. From germline, CDR1 is KGHDR and CDR2 SFDVKD. Here the CDR3 DNA reads TGTGCCACCAGTGACCCCCATGGGGGGGACACAGATACGCAGTATTTT. Translated, it gives CATSDPHGGDTDTQYF.

There are a few counts of this clonotype. At one end, the junction sequence differs from germline, possibly due to a read error. The chain has TRBV10-3 and TRBJ2-5; 11 bases align to TRBD2. Germline CDR1 reads ENHRY; CDR2 reads SYGVKD. The CDR3 loop spans 17 amino acids. The DNA of the CDR3 is TGTGCCATCAGTGAGTCGACGACTAGCGGGGCCCAAGAGACCCGGTACTTC. Protein: CAISESTTSGAQETRYF.

The rearrangement links TRBV7-9 to TRBJ1-4; D is perhaps TRBD1 (6 bases). Trimming stripped 5 bases from V and 4 bases from J, with 14 bases between. Germline CDR1 and CDR2: SEHNR and FQNEAQ (reference sequence). The CDR3 extends over 15 amino acids. The CDR3 protein is CASSPRTEDNEKLFF. The DNA of the CDR3 is TGTGCCAGCAGCCCCCGGACAGAAGATAATGAAAAACTGTTTTTT.

This clonotype was picked up a small number of times. The chain combines TRBV4-3 with TRBJ2-7; the D call may be TRBD1 or TRBD2 (6 bases each). The J call may be wrong; the DNA end is better matched by TRBJ2-5. The CDR3 contains 15 residues. CDR1 and CDR2 (germline): LGHNA, YSLEER. The CDR3 reads CASSQDFRGAETQYF. The CDR3 DNA sequence: TGCGCCAGCAGCCAAGATTTTAGGGGGGCAGAGACCCAGTACTTC.